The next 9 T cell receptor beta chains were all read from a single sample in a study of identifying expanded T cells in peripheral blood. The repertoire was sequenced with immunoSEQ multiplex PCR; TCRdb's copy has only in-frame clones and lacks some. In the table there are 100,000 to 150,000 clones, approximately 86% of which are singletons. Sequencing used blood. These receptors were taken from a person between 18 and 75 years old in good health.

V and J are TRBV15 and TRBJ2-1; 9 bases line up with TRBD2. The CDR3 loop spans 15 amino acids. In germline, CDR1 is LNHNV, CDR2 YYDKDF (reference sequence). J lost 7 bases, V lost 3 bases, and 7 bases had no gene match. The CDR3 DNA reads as TGTGCCACCAGCAGGGTAGCGGGAGATTGGAATGAGCAGTTCTTC. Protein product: CATSRVAGDWNEQFF.

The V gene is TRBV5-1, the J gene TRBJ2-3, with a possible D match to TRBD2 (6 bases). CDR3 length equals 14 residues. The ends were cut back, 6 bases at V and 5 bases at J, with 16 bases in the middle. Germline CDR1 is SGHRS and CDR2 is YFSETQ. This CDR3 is CASTIDGGRDTQYF. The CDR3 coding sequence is TGCGCCAGCACCATCGACGGGGGTCGAGATACGCAGTATTTT. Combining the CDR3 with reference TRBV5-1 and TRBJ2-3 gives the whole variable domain KAGVTQTPRYLIKTRGQQVTLSCSPISGHRSVSWYQQTPGQGLQFLFEYFSETQRNKGNFPGRFSGRQFSNSRSEMNVSTLELGDSALYLCASTIDGGRDTQYFGPGTRLTVL.

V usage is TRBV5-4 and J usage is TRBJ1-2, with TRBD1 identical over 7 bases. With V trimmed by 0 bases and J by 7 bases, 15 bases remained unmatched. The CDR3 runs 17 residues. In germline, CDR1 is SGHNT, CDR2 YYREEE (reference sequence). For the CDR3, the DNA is TGTGCCAGCAGCTTGGGAGGGGACCCGACAGGGATTGGTGGCTACACCTTC. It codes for CASSLGGDPTGIGGYTF.

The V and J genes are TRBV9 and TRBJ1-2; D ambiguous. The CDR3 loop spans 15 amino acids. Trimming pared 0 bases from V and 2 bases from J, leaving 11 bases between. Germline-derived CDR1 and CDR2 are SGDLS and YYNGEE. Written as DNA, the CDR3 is TGTGCCAGCAGCGTAGCCCCCTCTGACAACTATGGCTACACCTTC. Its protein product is CASSVAPSDNYGYTF.

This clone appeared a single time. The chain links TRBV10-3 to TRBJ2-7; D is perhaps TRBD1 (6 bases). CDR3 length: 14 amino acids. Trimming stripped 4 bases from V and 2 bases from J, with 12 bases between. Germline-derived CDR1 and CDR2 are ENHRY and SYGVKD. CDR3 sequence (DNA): TGTGCCATCAGTGCTGGCAGACAGGCCTACGAGCAGTACTTC. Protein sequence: CAISAGRQAYEQYF.

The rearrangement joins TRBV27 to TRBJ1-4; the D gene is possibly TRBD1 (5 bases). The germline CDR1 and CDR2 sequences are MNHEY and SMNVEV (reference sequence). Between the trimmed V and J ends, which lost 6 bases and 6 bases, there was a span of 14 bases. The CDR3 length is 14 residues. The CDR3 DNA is TGTGCCAGCAGGATCAGGGCTAGGGATGAAAAACTGTTTTTT. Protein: CASRIRARDEKLFF.

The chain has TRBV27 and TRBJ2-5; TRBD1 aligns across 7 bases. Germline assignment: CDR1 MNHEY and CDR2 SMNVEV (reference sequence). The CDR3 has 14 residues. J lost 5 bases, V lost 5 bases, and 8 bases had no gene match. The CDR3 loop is CASSPGQARETQYF. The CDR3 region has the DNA TGTGCCAGCAGTCCAGGACAGGCGAGGGAGACCCAGTACTTC.

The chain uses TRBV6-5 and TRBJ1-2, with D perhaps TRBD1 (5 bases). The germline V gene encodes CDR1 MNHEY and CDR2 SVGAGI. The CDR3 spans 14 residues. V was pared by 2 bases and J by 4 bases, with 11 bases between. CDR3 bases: TGTGCCAGCAGTTACCTTCAGGGCTCCTATGGCTACACCTTC. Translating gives CASSYLQGSYGYTF.

The CDR3 protein is CASSARTGSPEAFF. DNA for the CDR3: TGTGCCAGCAGCGCACGGACAGGGAGTCCTGAAGCTTTCTTT. The V and J genes are TRBV7-2 and TRBJ1-1, with 8 bases aligning to TRBD1. V lost 5 bases and J lost 6; bases outside the gene matches: 8. CDR1 and CDR2 from the germline V gene are SGHTA and FQGNSA. This CDR3 has 14 amino acids.